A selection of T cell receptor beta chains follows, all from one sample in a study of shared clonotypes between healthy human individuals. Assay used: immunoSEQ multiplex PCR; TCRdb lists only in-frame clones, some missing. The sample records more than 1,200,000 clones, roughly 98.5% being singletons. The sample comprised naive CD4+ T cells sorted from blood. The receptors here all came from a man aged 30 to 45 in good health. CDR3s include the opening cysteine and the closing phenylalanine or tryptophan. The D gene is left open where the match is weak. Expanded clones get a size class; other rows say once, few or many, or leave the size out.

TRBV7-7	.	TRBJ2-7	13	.	CASSLGLDYEQYF	TGTGCCAGCAGCTTAGGACTGGACTACGAGCAGTACTTC
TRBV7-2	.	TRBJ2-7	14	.	CASSLSGGAREQYF	TGTGCCAGCAGCTTAAGTGGGGGCGCCCGGGAGCAGTACTTC
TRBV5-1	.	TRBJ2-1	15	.	CASSFPTGLNNEQFF	TGCGCCAGCAGCTTCCCCACCGGCCTAAACAATGAGCAGTTCTTC
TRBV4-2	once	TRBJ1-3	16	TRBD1	CASSQKGTGVGNTIYF	TGTGCCAGCAGCCAGAAGGGGACAGGGGTGGGAAACACCATATATTTT
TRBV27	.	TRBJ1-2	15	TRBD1	CASSFLWDRVGGYTF	TGTGCCAGCAGTTTTCTTTGGGACAGGGTAGGAGGCTACACCTTC
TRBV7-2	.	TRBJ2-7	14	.	CASSRDGTSYEQYF	TGTGCCAGCAGCCGAGATGGCACCTCCTACGAGCAGTACTTC
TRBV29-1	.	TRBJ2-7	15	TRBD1	CSAGDRDRGFWEQYF	TGCAGCGCTGGGGACCGGGACAGGGGTTTCTGGGAGCAGTACTTC
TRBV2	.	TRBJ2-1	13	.	CASRILLGDEQFF	TGTGCCAGCCGGATCCTACTTGGGGATGAGCAGTTCTTC
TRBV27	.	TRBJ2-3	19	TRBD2	CASSPQRGGTMPYTDTQYF	TGTGCCAGCAGTCCACAGAGGGGCGGGACTATGCCCTACACAGATACGCAGTATTTT
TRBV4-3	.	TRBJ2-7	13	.	CASSQDGSYEQYF	TGCGCCAGCAGCCAAGATGGAAGCTACGAGCAGTACTTC
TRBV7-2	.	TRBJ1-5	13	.	CASSPRWNQPQHF	TGTGCCAGCAGCCCACGTTGGAATCAGCCCCAGCATTTT
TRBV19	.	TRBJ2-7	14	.	CASRLGQGEGEQYF	TGTGCCAGTCGCCTGGGGCAGGGAGAAGGCGAGCAGTACTTC
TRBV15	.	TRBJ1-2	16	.	CATSRDATARVIGYTF	TGTGCCACCAGCAGAGATGCGACGGCGAGGGTCATAGGCTACACCTTC
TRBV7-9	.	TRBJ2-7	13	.	CASGFSRGGEQYF	TGTGCCAGCGGATTTTCGAGGGGGGGCGAGCAGTACTTC
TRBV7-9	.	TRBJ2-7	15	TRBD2	CASTLDPSGSYEQYF	TGTGCCAGCACCTTAGACCCTAGCGGATCCTACGAGCAGTACTTC
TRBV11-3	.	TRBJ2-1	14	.	CASSLDSSYNEQFF	TGTGCCAGCAGCCTGGACTCTTCCTACAATGAGCAGTTCTTC
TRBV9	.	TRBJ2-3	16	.	CASSVAQIVATDTQYF	TGTGCCAGCAGCGTAGCCCAAATCGTAGCCACAGATACGCAGTATTTT
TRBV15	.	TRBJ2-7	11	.	CATSRMGEQYF	TGTGCCACCAGCAGAATGGGCGAGCAGTACTTC
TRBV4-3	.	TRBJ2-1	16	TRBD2	CASSLRTSLPYNEQFF	TGCGCCAGCAGCCTCCGGACTAGCCTACCGTACAATGAGCAGTTCTTC
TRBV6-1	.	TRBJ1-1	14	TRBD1	CASILDRVNTEAFF	TGTGCCAGCATCCTGGACAGGGTGAACACTGAAGCTTTCTTT
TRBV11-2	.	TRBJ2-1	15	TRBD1	CASSSRDSAYNEQFF	TGTGCCAGCAGCTCCCGGGACAGCGCCTACAATGAGCAGTTCTTC
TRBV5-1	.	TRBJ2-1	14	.	CASSLSGAYNEQFF	TGCGCCAGCAGCCTTAGCGGAGCCTACAATGAGCAGTTCTTC
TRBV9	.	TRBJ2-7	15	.	CASSAPLWKAYEQYF	TGTGCCAGCAGCGCCCCCCTCTGGAAGGCTTACGAGCAGTACTTC
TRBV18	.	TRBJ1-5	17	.	CASSPRGGSRADQPQHF	TGTGCCAGCTCACCGCGTGGGGGGAGTAGAGCTGATCAGCCCCAGCATTTT
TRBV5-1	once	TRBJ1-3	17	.	CASSLGVGSPPGNTIYF	TGCGCCAGCAGCTTGGGAGTGGGCAGTCCGCCCGGAAACACCATATATTTT
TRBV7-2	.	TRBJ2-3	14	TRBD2	CASSLAAFTDTQYF	TGTGCCAGCAGCCTAGCGGCTTTCACAGATACGCAGTATTTT
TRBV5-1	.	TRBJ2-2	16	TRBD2	CASSIIAGANTGELFF	TGCGCCAGCAGCATAATAGCGGGAGCTAACACCGGGGAGCTGTTTTTT
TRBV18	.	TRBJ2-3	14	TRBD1	CASSPKTGADTQYF	TGTGCCAGCTCACCCAAGACAGGGGCAGATACGCAGTATTTT
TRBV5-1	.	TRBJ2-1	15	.	CARSLVGDSYNEQFF	TGCGCCAGAAGCTTGGTTGGGGATTCGTACAATGAGCAGTTCTTC
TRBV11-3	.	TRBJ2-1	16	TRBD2	CASSLRTSGSYNEQFF	TGTGCCAGCAGTCTTAGGACTAGCGGGTCCTACAATGAGCAGTTCTTC
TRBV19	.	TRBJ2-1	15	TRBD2	CASSIVLAGGGVQFF	TGTGCCAGTAGTATAGTTCTAGCGGGAGGAGGAGTGCAGTTCTTC
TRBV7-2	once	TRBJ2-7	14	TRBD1	CASSPRQGQWEQYF	TGTGCCAGCAGCCCAAGACAGGGTCAATGGGAGCAGTACTTC
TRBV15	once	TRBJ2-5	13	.	CATSIDRERAQYF	TGTGCCACCAGCATCGACCGGGAGAGGGCCCAGTACTTC
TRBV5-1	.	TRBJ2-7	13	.	CASSLAEGYEQYF	TGCGCCAGCAGCTTGGCCGAAGGGTACGAGCAGTACTTC
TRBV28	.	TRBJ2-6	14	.	CASHRISGANVLTF	TGTGCCAGCCACAGAATCTCTGGGGCCAACGTCCTGACTTTC
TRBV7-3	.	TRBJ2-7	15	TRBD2	CASSLSLAGGYEQYF	TGTGCCAGCAGCTTAAGTCTAGCGGGAGGCTACGAGCAGTACTTC
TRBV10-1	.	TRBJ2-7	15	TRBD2	CASSASGRISYEQYF	TGCGCCAGCAGCGCAAGCGGGAGAATCTCCTACGAGCAGTACTTC
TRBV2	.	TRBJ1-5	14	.	CASSDGDRNQPQHF	TGTGCCAGCAGTGATGGGGATCGCAATCAGCCCCAGCATTTT
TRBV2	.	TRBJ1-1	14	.	CASSPRAQNTEAFF	TGTGCCAGCAGCCCCAGGGCCCAGAACACTGAAGCTTTCTTT
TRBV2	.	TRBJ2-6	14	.	CASGRDTGANVLTF	TGTGCCAGCGGACGTGATACCGGGGCCAACGTCCTGACTTTC
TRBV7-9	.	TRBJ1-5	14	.	CASSFDRLNQPQHF	TGTGCCAGCAGCTTCGACAGACTCAATCAGCCCCAGCATTTT
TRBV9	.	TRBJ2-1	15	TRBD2	CASSPGLALYNEQFF	TGTGCCAGCAGTCCGGGACTAGCCCTATACAATGAGCAGTTCTTC
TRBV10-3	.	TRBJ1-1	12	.	CAAKGVFTEAFF	TGTGCCGCCAAAGGAGTATTCACTGAAGCTTTCTTT
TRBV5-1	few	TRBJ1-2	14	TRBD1	CASSLGGGDYGYTF	TGCGCCAGCAGCTTGGGAGGGGGCGACTATGGCTACACCTTC
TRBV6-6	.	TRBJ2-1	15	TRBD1	CASSYGSGGYDEQFF	TGTGCCAGCAGTTATGGTTCAGGGGGCTATGATGAGCAGTTCTTC
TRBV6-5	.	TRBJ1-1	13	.	CASRAPWDTEAFF	TGTGCCAGCAGGGCGCCGTGGGACACTGAAGCTTTCTTT
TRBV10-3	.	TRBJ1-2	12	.	CAISVAEYGYTF	TGTGCCATTTCAGTAGCCGAGTATGGCTACACCTTC
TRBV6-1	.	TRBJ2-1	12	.	CASSDLIDEQFF	TGTGCCAGCAGTGACTTAATTGATGAGCAGTTCTTC
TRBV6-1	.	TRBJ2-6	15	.	CASELRRSGANVLTF	TGTGCCAGCGAGCTCCGGAGGTCTGGGGCCAACGTCCTGACTTTC
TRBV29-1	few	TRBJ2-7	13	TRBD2	CSVGLAGAYEQYF	TGCAGCGTTGGACTAGCGGGAGCCTACGAGCAGTACTTC
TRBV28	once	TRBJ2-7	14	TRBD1	CASSLRQGIYEQYF	TGTGCCAGCAGTTTGCGACAGGGGATCTACGAGCAGTACTTC
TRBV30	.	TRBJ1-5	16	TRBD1	CAWSTPGTVSNQPQHF	TGTGCCTGGAGTACTCCCGGGACAGTTTCAAATCAGCCCCAGCATTTT
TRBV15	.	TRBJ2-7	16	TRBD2	CATSRDLTSGSYEQYF	TGTGCCACCAGCAGAGATCTGACTAGCGGGAGCTACGAGCAGTACTTC
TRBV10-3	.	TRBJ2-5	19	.	CAISENGVGGAREKETQYF	TGTGCCATCAGTGAGAATGGCGTGGGGGGGGCACGGGAGAAAGAGACCCAGTACTTC
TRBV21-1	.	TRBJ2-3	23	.	CASSKECTFGASNGSSSTDTQYF	TGTGCCAGCAGCAAAGAGTGCACCTTTGGGGCCTCAAACGGGTCTTCTAGCACAGATACGCAGTATTTT
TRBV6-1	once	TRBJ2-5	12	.	CASRVDQETQYF	TGTGCCAGCAGGGTGGACCAAGAGACCCAGTACTTC
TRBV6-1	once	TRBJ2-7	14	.	CASSESGRDYEQYF	TGTGCCAGCAGTGAATCGGGCCGTGACTACGAGCAGTACTTC
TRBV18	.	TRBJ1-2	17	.	CASSGSSGTPTNYGYTF	TGTGCCAGCTCAGGATCCTCCGGGACGCCTACTAACTATGGCTACACCTTC
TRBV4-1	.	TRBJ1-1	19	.	CASSQDRVFAGVGNTEAFF	TGCGCCAGCAGCCAAGATCGGGTGTTTGCAGGGGTGGGGAACACTGAAGCTTTCTTT
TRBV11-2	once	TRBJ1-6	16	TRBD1	CASSLDGTATNSPLHF	TGTGCCAGCAGCTTAGACGGGACAGCTACTAATTCACCCCTCCACTTT